This T cell receptor beta chain was sequenced in a study of blood T cells in healthy people across ages. Whole-study findings and limits: A greater number of naive CD4+ cells and higher diversity distinguished long-lived donors from aged donors.

This CDR3 is 14 amino acids long. The trim removed 7 bases at V and 4 bases at J, leaving 8 bases unmatched. Per the germline V gene, CDR1 is SQVTM and CDR2 is ANQGSEA. Sample-barcoded 5' priming and a J-beta primer mix drove a second PCR of roughly 7 to 11 cycles. The template-switch adaptor, which had 12 random nucleotides, put a tag on each cDNA molecule. TCRdb independently ran MiXCR on the 5' RACE reads; one entry per CDR3 protein. The table lists hundreds of thousands of distinct CDR3 sequences, 56% of them singletons, with under 30% in the top ten. Each donor's blood draw was 7.5 to 10 milliliters of peripheral blood. A minimum of 7 million PBMCs was isolated per sample. Concerning this clonotype itself: What it recognizes is unknown.

The sample comprised blood. This receptor was identified in a man aged 40-50 years in good health. The chain carries TRBV29-1 and TRBJ2-1, with 9 bases matching TRBD2. DNA of the CDR3: TGCAGCGGACAAGCGGGGGGCAGATACAATGAGCAGTTCTTC. Protein product: CSGQAGGRYNEQFF.